These T cell receptor beta chains were read from a single sample in a study of spatial heterogeneity in lung cancer. TCRdb passed the 5' RACE reads through MiXCR, listing each CDR3 protein once. The sample includes about 28,000 distinct CDR3 sequences, 8.4% seen only once; the top ten take roughly 40%. Sequencing used PBMCs, obtained at surgery. These receptors originate from a female donor with early-stage non-small cell lung cancer. Both conserved end residues are part of each CDR3. D genes are given only for firm matches. The size entry is marked missing in some rows and otherwise reads once, few, many or a size class.

d_gene | j_gene | v_gene | abundance | CDR3aa | CDR3nt
TRBD1 | TRBJ1-6 | TRBV7-9 | many | CASSRDRVDSPLHF | TGTGCCAGCAGCAGGGACAGGGTAGATTCACCCCTCCACTTT
. | TRBJ1-6 | TRBV27 | few | CASSLRGQFSSYNSPLHF | TGTGCCAGCAGTTTACGAGGACAGTTCAGCTCCTATAATTCACCCCTCCACTTT
. | TRBJ1-6 | TRBV6-6 | many | CASSYEGENSPLHF | TGTGCCAGCAGTTACGAGGGTGAAAATTCACCCCTCCACTTT
TRBD1 | TRBJ1-1 | TRBV27 | . | CASSPDRNMNTEAFF | TGTGCCAGCAGTCCGGACAGGAACATGAACACTGAAGCTTTCTTT
TRBD1 | TRBJ1-1 | TRBV3-1 | . | CASSQGTGVNTEAFF | TGTGCCAGCAGCCAAGGGACAGGGGTAAACACTGAAGCTTTCTTT
. | TRBJ1-5 | TRBV12-3/TRBV12-4 | many | CASSFVMGRWNQPQHF | TGTGCCAGCAGTTTTGTTATGGGGAGGTGGAATCAGCCCCAGCATTTT
TRBD2 | TRBJ2-3 | TRBV2 | many | CASMASGSGAQYF | TGTGCCAGCATGGCGAGCGGGAGTGGTGCGCAGTATTTT
. | TRBJ1-1 | TRBV21-1 | . | CASSKQAFF | TGTGCCAGCAGCAAACAGGCTTTCTTT
. | TRBJ1-2 | TRBV6-1 | few | CASSDLGHRYGYTF | TGTGCCAGCAGTGATCTCGGACATCGCTATGGCTACACCTTC
. | TRBJ1-6 | TRBV7-2 | many | CASSPRGLSNSPLHF | TGTGCCAGCAGCCCCCGGGGGCTCAGCAATTCACCCCTCCACTTT
TRBD2 | TRBJ2-3 | TRBV3-1 | many | CASSPGTRWKTDTQYF | TGTGCCAGCAGCCCGGGGACTAGGTGGAAAACAGATACGCAGTATTTT
. | TRBJ2-2 | TRBV7-9 | few | CASSLRTGELFF | TGTGCCAGCAGCCTACGTACCGGGGAGCTGTTTTTT
TRBD1 | TRBJ1-6 | TRBV15 | many | CATRTRTGGSPLHF | TGTGCCACCAGAACCAGGACAGGTGGATCACCCCTCCACTTT
. | TRBJ2-5 | TRBV18 | many | CASSPPGAGTQYF | TGTGCCAGCTCACCACCTGGCGCGGGGACCCAGTACTTC
. | TRBJ2-3 | TRBV10-1 | many | CASSRGLSTSTDTQYF | TGCGCCAGCAGCCGGGGATTGAGCACTAGCACAGATACGCAGTATTTT
TRBD2 | TRBJ2-1 | TRBV18 | . | CASSPTSGRAVEQFF | TGTGCCAGCTCACCGACTAGCGGGAGGGCCGTTGAGCAGTTCTTC
. | TRBJ1-2 | TRBV12-3/TRBV12-4 | many | CASSAGRPYGYTF | TGTGCCAGCAGCGCAGGGCGACCCTATGGCTACACCTTC
TRBD2 | TRBJ2-3 | TRBV6-2/TRBV6-3 | . | CASSWRELDTQYF | TGTGCCAGCAGTTGGCGGGAGCTAGATACGCAGTATTTT
. | TRBJ2-1 | TRBV6-2/TRBV6-3 | . | CASSDPGGGTYNEQFF | TGTGCCAGCAGTGATCCTGGCGGAGGGACCTACAATGAGCAGTTCTTC
TRBD2 | TRBJ2-1 | TRBV5-4 | many | CASSERLAGQFF | TGTGCCAGCAGCGAACGACTAGCGGGGCAGTTCTTC
TRBD2 | TRBJ2-1 | TRBV7-9 | many | CASSLVVLAGGYEQFF | TGTGCCAGCAGCTTAGTAGTCCTAGCGGGAGGTTATGAGCAGTTCTTC
TRBD1 | TRBJ2-5 | TRBV24-1 | many | CATAPGTAQQETQYF | TGTGCCACCGCCCCCGGGACAGCTCAACAAGAGACCCAGTACTTC
TRBD2 | TRBJ2-1 | TRBV11-2 | . | CASSFARTSGRAYEQFF | TGTGCCAGCAGCTTCGCGCGGACTAGCGGGAGGGCATATGAGCAGTTCTTC
. | TRBJ2-3 | TRBV7-9 | . | CASSSAGVDTQYF | TGTGCCAGCAGCTCAGCGGGTGTAGATACGCAGTATTTT
. | TRBJ2-2 | TRBV28 | few | CASSFTGGAVLAGELFF | TGTGCCAGCAGTTTTACTGGGGGCGCGGTTTTAGCCGGGGAGCTGTTTTTT
. | TRBJ1-6 | TRBV28 | few | CASSFFPRLNSPLHF | TGTGCCAGCAGTTTCTTTCCACGATTAAATTCACCCCTCCACTTT
TRBD2 | TRBJ2-7 | TRBV29-1 | many | CSALAGGALNYEQYF | TGCAGCGCACTAGCGGGAGGCGCACTGAACTACGAGCAGTACTTC
TRBD2 | TRBJ2-1 | TRBV4-1 | many | CASSQVAGGYNEQFF | TGCGCCAGCAGCCAAGTAGCGGGAGGCTACAATGAGCAGTTCTTC
. | TRBJ2-7 | TRBV7-8 | many | CASKAGFGYEQYF | TGTGCCAGCAAAGCAGGGTTTGGGTACGAGCAGTACTTC
. | TRBJ2-1 | TRBV7-6 | many | CASSERPYEQFF | TGTGCCAGCAGCGAGCGACCTTATGAGCAGTTCTTC
. | TRBJ2-5 | TRBV7-8 | many | CASSKTWGIQETQYF | TGTGCCAGCAGCAAGACGTGGGGGATTCAGGAGACCCAGTACTTC
TRBD2 | TRBJ2-1 | TRBV3-1 | many | CASTKLAGTYNEQFF | TGTGCCAGCACCAAACTAGCGGGGACTTACAATGAGCAGTTCTTC
. | TRBJ1-2 | TRBV18 | many | CASSPGQPYDGYTF | TGTGCCAGCTCACCTGGACAGCCTTACGATGGCTACACCTTC
. | TRBJ1-1 | TRBV5-1 | once | CASSLSYGGRAEAFF | TGCGCCAGCAGCTTGTCTTACGGGGGCAGAGCTGAAGCTTTCTTT
. | TRBJ2-2 | TRBV7-3 | . | CASSPVNTGELFF | TGTGCCAGCAGTCCGGTGAACACCGGGGAGCTGTTTTTT
TRBD1 | TRBJ2-3 | TRBV3-1 | many | CASSRTGGTDTQYF | TGTGCCAGCAGTCGTACAGGGGGCACAGATACGCAGTATTTT
TRBD1 | TRBJ2-2 | TRBV7-2 | few | CASRGRTGAPGELFF | TGTGCCAGCAGGGGCCGGACAGGGGCCCCCGGGGAGCTGTTTTTT
. | TRBJ2-3 | TRBV28 | many | CASDHTDTQYF | TGTGCCAGCGATCACACAGATACGCAGTATTTT
. | TRBJ1-2 | TRBV2 | many | CASSEVRDYGYTF | TGTGCCAGCAGTGAGGTCAGGGACTATGGCTACACCTTC
TRBD1 | TRBJ2-7 | TRBV12-3/TRBV12-4 | many | CASSLSGTGAYEQYF | TGTGCCAGCAGTTTGAGTGGGACAGGGGCCTACGAGCAGTACTTC
TRBD2 | TRBJ2-5 | TRBV4-2 | . | CASGRSSGYQETQYF | TGTGCCAGCGGCCGGTCTAGCGGATATCAAGAGACCCAGTACTTC
TRBD1 | TRBJ2-2 | TRBV24-1 | many | CATSERGTGSDGELFF | TGTGCCACCAGTGAACGTGGGACAGGATCAGACGGGGAGCTGTTTTTT
. | TRBJ2-3 | TRBV2 | . | CASSSGEGADTQYF | TGTGCCAGCAGTTCTGGGGAAGGCGCAGATACGCAGTATTTT
. | TRBJ1-1 | TRBV27 | few | CASSSDRRTEAFF | TGTGCCAGCAGCAGCGACAGGCGTACTGAAGCTTTCTTT
TRBD1 | TRBJ1-1 | TRBV7-2 | . | CASSPDREVFF | TGTGCCAGCAGCCCGGACAGGGAAGTTTTCTTT
. | TRBJ2-2 | TRBV10-1 | many | CASTGSAGELFF | TGCGCCAGTACAGGGTCGGCCGGGGAGCTGTTTTTT
TRBD1 | TRBJ1-1 | TRBV5-8 | . | CASSDGTVWTEAFF | TGTGCCAGCAGCGACGGGACAGTCTGGACTGAAGCTTTCTTT
. | TRBJ2-2 | TRBV29-1 | few | CSVLSRPGELFF | TGCAGCGTTCTTTCTAGGCCCGGGGAGCTGTTTTTT
. | TRBJ1-1 | TRBV3-1 | few | CASSQVPGDSTEAFF | TGTGCCAGCAGCCAAGTTCCAGGGGATTCCACTGAAGCTTTCTTT
. | TRBJ2-7 | TRBV7-8 | many | CASSRNYEQYF | TGTGCCAGCAGCCGTAATTACGAGCAGTACTTC
. | TRBJ2-4 | TRBV4-3 | many | CASSQAWGRLAKNIQYF | TGCGCCAGCAGCCAAGCCTGGGGGCGGCTAGCCAAAAACATTCAGTACTTC
. | TRBJ2-7 | TRBV2 | many | CASNPIATYEQYF | TGTGCCAGCAACCCGATTGCTACCTACGAGCAGTACTTC
TRBD1 | TRBJ1-1 | TRBV29-1 | many | CSVDKLWGGQGSTEAFF | TGCAGCGTTGATAAGCTGTGGGGGGGACAGGGGAGCACTGAAGCTTTCTTT
TRBD1 | TRBJ2-4 | TRBV27 | . | CASSKQGTKNIQYF | TGTGCCAGCAGTAAACAGGGGACCAAAAACATTCAGTACTTC
TRBD1 | TRBJ2-7 | TRBV29-1 | many | CSVKGTGGREQYF | TGCAGCGTCAAGGGGACAGGGGGACGCGAGCAGTACTTC
. | TRBJ2-7 | TRBV12-3/TRBV12-4 | many | CASSFMSQGGTSYEQYF | TGTGCCAGCAGTTTTATGTCTCAAGGGGGGACCTCCTACGAGCAGTACTTC
. | TRBJ1-4 | TRBV7-9 | many | CASSFWGRNEKLFF | TGTGCCAGCAGCTTTTGGGGACGTAATGAAAAACTGTTTTTT
TRBD1 | TRBJ2-1 | TRBV6-5 | many | CASSWNRGLSYNEQFF | TGTGCCAGCAGTTGGAACAGGGGGCTATCCTACAATGAGCAGTTCTTC
TRBD2 | TRBJ2-1 | TRBV12-3/TRBV12-4 | many | CASSLSFDASGRVLDEQFF | TGTGCCAGCAGTTTATCATTCGACGCTAGCGGGAGGGTTTTAGATGAGCAGTTCTTC